Listed below are T cell receptor beta chains from one sample, sequenced in a study of blood T cell repertoires in COVID-19. Assay used: immunoSEQ multiplex PCR; TCRdb lists only in-frame clones, some missing. The repertoire holds more than 95,000 clones, with 86% as singletons. Sequenced input: peripheral blood. These receptors all come from a human donor in a cohort sampled during active COVID-19. CDR3s include the opening cysteine and the closing phenylalanine or tryptophan. A D gene is named only where the DNA matches it firmly. The listing skips clone size in some rows; elsewhere it reads once, few, many or a size class.

>NA|NA|TRBJ1-1|TRBV6-1
CASSERGNTEAFF
TGTGCCAGCAGTGAAAGGGGGAACACTGAAGCTTTCTTT
>NA|NA|TRBJ1-4|TRBV15
CATSRLSGTNEKLFF
TGTGCCACCAGCAGGCTGAGTGGAACTAATGAAAAACTGTTTTTT
>NA|NA|TRBJ2-5|TRBV7-9
CASSLAVGWEETQYF
TGTGCCAGCAGCTTAGCGGTCGGTTGGGAGGAGACCCAGTACTTC
>TRBD1|NA|TRBJ2-5|TRBV3-1/TRBV3-2
CASSQGTGGRETQYF
TGTGCCAGCAGCCAAGGGACAGGGGGTCGAGAGACCCAGTACTTC
>TRBD1|NA|TRBJ1-2|TRBV19
CASSMRQGYGYTF
TGTGCCAGTAGTATGCGACAGGGTTATGGCTACACCTTC
>TRBD2|NA|TRBJ2-1|TRBV3-1/TRBV3-2
CASSQVASGRTNNEQFF
TGTGCCAGCAGCCAAGTTGCTAGCGGGAGGACTAACAATGAGCAGTTCTTC
>NA|few|TRBJ1-2|TRBV5-4
CASSLYNGPEGGYTF
TGTGCCAGCAGCTTGTATAACGGGCCGGAGGGGGGCTACACCTTC
>TRBD2|NA|TRBJ2-2|TRBV7-9
CASSLGLAANTGELFF
TGTGCCAGCAGCTTAGGGCTAGCGGCGAACACCGGGGAGCTGTTTTTT
>TRBD1|NA|TRBJ2-4|TRBV2
CASSEEPGQGGIQYF
TGTGCCAGCAGTGAAGAGCCCGGACAGGGCGGCATTCAGTACTTC
>TRBD2|NA|TRBJ2-3|TRBV5-1
CASSFGTSGTDTQYF
TGCGCCAGCAGCTTCGGGACTAGCGGCACAGATACGCAGTATTTT
>NA|NA|TRBJ2-4|TRBV7-2
CASSLGEVGNIQYF
TGTGCCAGCAGCTTAGGAGAGGTGGGAAACATTCAGTACTTC
>TRBD2|NA|TRBJ2-1|TRBV19
CASSPWGLAGGDEQFF
TGTGCCAGTAGTCCTTGGGGACTAGCGGGAGGGGATGAGCAGTTCTTC
>TRBD1|few|TRBJ2-7|TRBV7-2
CASSGQGTTATYEQYF
TGTGCCAGCAGTGGACAGGGGACCACTGCGACCTACGAGCAGTACTTC
>TRBD1|NA|TRBJ2-7|TRBV10-2
CASRFGTGPYEQYF
TGCGCCAGTAGGTTCGGGACAGGGCCCTACGAGCAGTACTTC
>NA|NA|TRBJ1-6|TRBV4-3
CASSQDKQGSYNSPLHF
TGCGCCAGCAGCCAGGATAAACAGGGCTCCTATAATTCACCCCTCCACTTT
>NA|NA|TRBJ1-1|TRBV9
CASSSHENTEAFF
TGTGCCAGCAGCAGCCACGAGAACACTGAAGCTTTCTTT
>NA|NA|TRBJ2-5|TRBV6-6
CASSYGQTNQETQYF
TGTGCCAGCAGTTACGGACAGACAAATCAAGAGACCCAGTACTTC
>TRBD1|NA|TRBJ1-1|TRBV10-3
CAIGQGVGNTEAFF
TGTGCCATCGGGCAGGGGGTGGGGAACACTGAAGCTTTCTTT
>NA|NA|TRBJ1-2|TRBV18
CASSPRGQMYGYTF
TGTGCCAGCTCACCACGGGGACAAATGTATGGCTACACCTTC
>TRBD2|NA|TRBJ2-1|TRBV3-1/TRBV3-2
CASSQGPSGSSNEQFF
TGTGCCAGCAGCCAAGGTCCAAGCGGGAGTAGCAATGAGCAGTTCTTC
>NA|NA|TRBJ2-1|TRBV30
CAWSSGQDNEQFF
TGTGCCTGGAGTAGCGGGCAGGACAATGAGCAGTTCTTC
>NA|few|TRBJ2-7|TRBV21-1
CASSKWAGTGAYEQYF
TGTGCCAGCAGCAAATGGGCCGGGACAGGGGCCTACGAGCAGTACTTC
>NA|NA|TRBJ2-1|TRBV6-2/TRBV6-3
CASSYAGRNEQFF
TGTGCCAGCAGTTACGCCGGGAGAAATGAGCAGTTCTTC
>TRBD2|NA|TRBJ2-7|TRBV27
CASSLSPLAGLIDEQYF
TGTGCCAGCAGTTTATCGCCACTAGCGGGACTCATCGACGAGCAGTACTTC
>TRBD2|NA|TRBJ2-1|TRBV5-1
CASAGPSSGRAREAYNEQFF
TGCGCCAGCGCTGGACCTTCTAGCGGGAGGGCCCGTGAGGCCTACAATGAGCAGTTCTTC
>NA|NA|TRBJ2-2|TRBV29-1
CSIRLLPSNTGELFF
TGCAGCATTCGACTGTTGCCATCGAACACCGGGGAGCTGTTTTTT